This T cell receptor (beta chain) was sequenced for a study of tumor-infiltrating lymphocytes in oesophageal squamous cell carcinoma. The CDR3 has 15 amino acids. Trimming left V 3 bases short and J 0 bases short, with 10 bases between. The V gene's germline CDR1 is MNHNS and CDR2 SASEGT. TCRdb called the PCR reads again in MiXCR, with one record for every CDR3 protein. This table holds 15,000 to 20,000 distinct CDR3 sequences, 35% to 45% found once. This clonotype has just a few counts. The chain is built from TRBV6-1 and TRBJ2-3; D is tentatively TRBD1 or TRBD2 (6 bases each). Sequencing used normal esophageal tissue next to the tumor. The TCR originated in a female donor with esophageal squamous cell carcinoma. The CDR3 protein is CASSEGAGSTDTQYF. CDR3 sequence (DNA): TGTGCCAGCAGTGAGGGGGCGGGGAGCACAGATACGCAGTATTTT.